This TCR beta chain derives from a study of blood T cell repertoires in COVID-19. Across the study: Both acute and convalescent COVID-19 samples were obtained from the United States, Italy and Spain.

Original processing methods: Using reference gene primer amplification, nucleated cell counts were estimated. TCRdb's copy holds only in-frame clones and misses some; the assay was immunoSEQ multiplex PCR. V and J calls plus clone size are reproduced from that table; the DNA served to infer D and trimming. Of a few hundred thousand clones in the sample, roughly 88% are singletons; the top ten hold approximately 14%. Ages ranged from roughly 18 to 100 years, with residence in around 24 US areas. Clinical histories supplied by participants themselves formed the basis of cohort assignment. The clonotype comes from a woman aged 45-59 years with acute COVID-19. The specimen was PBMCs or T cells enriched from blood (not recorded which).

This CDR3 is CASSSHARVNSPLHF. DNA of the CDR3: TGTGCCAGTAGTAGTCATGCCCGGGTGAATTCACCCCTCCACTTT. The genes are TRBV19 and TRBJ1-6; no firm D call. The CDR3 has 15 residues. From germline, CDR1 is LNHDA and CDR2 SQIVND (reference sequence). Trimming pared 4 bases from V and 7 bases from J, leaving 14 bases between.